This T cell receptor (beta chain) was recovered during a study of beta chain features in type 1 diabetes. This clone turned up a few times. Its specificity is unknown. The sample holds other DNA sequences that translate to the same CDR3. Whole-study findings and limits: At VDJ recombination sites, type 1 diabetes patients had fewer insertions and more deleted nucleotides. Compared to healthy donors, patients appeared to have naive, central memory and Treg TCRB repertoires that were more alike.

Sorted CD4+ subsets: naive, central memory, regulatory, stem cell-like memory (CD45RO/CCR7/CD25/CD127/CD95/CD27 panel). The CDR3 sequence is 14 residues long. Between the trimmed V and J ends, which lost 3 bases and 2 bases, there was a span of 9 bases. Germline V lookup: CDR1 SGHRS, CDR2 YFSETQ. As every portion of the isolated RNA was reverse transcribed, the sequencing read expressed TCRB transcripts. Method: immunoSEQ multiplex PCR; TCRdb's copy keeps in-frame clones and lacks some. Found here are more than 150,000 clones, approximately 9.1% of them singletons; the top ten hold approximately 2.2%.

The sequencing input was central memory CD4+ T cells from blood. This receptor was identified in a woman younger than 30 in good health. The gene calls are TRBV5-1 and TRBJ2-1; tentatively, D is TRBD2 (6 bases). CDR3 residues: CASSWGLTYNEQFF. DNA for the CDR3: TGCGCCAGCAGCTGGGGACTTACCTACAATGAGCAGTTCTTC.